This TCR beta chain emerged from a study of T-cell memory formation after mild COVID-19. Looking at the study overall: Across donors, TCR clusters were largely donor specific. The study, taken as a whole, reports: Memory from before infection featured some responding clones, which suggests cross-reactive memory joined. CD4+ bias marked clones expanding day 15 to 37, unlike balanced contracting clones.

Germline CDR1 and CDR2: SEHNR and FQNEAQ (reference sequence). With 1 base removed from V and 5 bases from J, the gap between germline ends came to 14 bases. CDR3 size: 15 residues. With constant-segment primers, 5'RACE yielded cDNA libraries of TCR alpha and TCR beta that carried sample barcodes and UMIs. TCRdb fed the 5' RACE reads into MiXCR, producing one record per CDR3 protein. The sample shows approximately 260,000 distinct CDR3 sequences, 18% of them seen only once. This clonotype was seen only a few times. The antigen is undetermined. This chain joins TRBV7-9 and TRBJ1-1; no firm D call. This sequence originates from a man aged 18 to 29 who had mild COVID-19 (a few samples of this study predate the infection). Cell type and time point are not known. The sample was PBMCs or a T cell subset sorted from them (not recorded which). CDR3 sequence (DNA): TGTGCCAGCAGCTTAGTGAGGGCTCGAAAGACTGAAGCTTTCTTT. Its translation is CASSLVRARKTEAFF.